What follows are 26 T cell receptor beta chains derived from one specimen sequenced in a study of T cell changes during pregnancy in multiple sclerosis. Produced via immunoSEQ multiplex PCR; TCRdb's table is partial and in-frame only. The sample carries more than 40,000 clones, about 91% recorded once. Here the sequenced sample was CD8+ T cells from peripheral blood mononuclear cells, taken after pregnancy. These receptor sequences come from a female donor with multiple sclerosis, enrolled in a pregnancy study.

The chain carries TRBV7-8 and TRBJ1-5; 8 nucleotides align to TRBD1. V trimming: 5 bases; J trimming: 5 bases; junction bases outside the gene matches: 5. CDR1 SGHVS and CDR2 FQNEAQ come from the germline V gene. The CDR3 loop spans 14 amino acids. The CDR3 reads CASSGQGRHQPQHF. The CDR3 DNA reads TGTGCCAGCAGCGGACAGGGAAGACATCAGCCCCAGCATTTT.

The chain uses TRBV2 and TRBJ2-7, with 8 nucleotides matching TRBD2. The CDR3 has 15 amino acids. The junction had 6 bases not matched to a gene; V was cut back by 3 bases and J by 2 bases. Germline V gene data show CDR1 as SNHLY and CDR2 as FYNNEI. In DNA form, the CDR3 reads TGTGCCAGCAGTGAGACGCGGGAGGCAGCCTACGAGCAGTACTTC. Its protein product is CASSETREAAYEQYF.

The chain has TRBV6-1 and TRBJ2-7; D is uncertain. The germline V gene has CDR1 MNHNS and CDR2 SASEGT. The germline V and J ends were trimmed by 5 bases and 0 bases, with 11 bases remaining between them. The CDR3 runs to 14 residues. The CDR3 protein is CASSSDSSSYEQYF. CDR3 nucleotide sequence: TGTGCCAGCAGTTCAGACTCGAGCTCCTACGAGCAGTACTTC.

The chain is built from TRBV27 and TRBJ2-1, with D unclear. CDR1 is MNHEY and CDR2 is SMNVEV in the germline V gene (reference sequence). The CDR3 consists of 13 residues. V was trimmed by 2 bases and J by 5 bases, leaving 7 bases between them. CDR3 sequence (DNA): TGTGCCAGCAGTTTAGGGCCAAACAATGAGCAGTTCTTC. Translating gives CASSLGPNNEQFF.

This sequence joins TRBV7-6 and TRBJ1-1; D ambiguous. V lost 1 base, J lost 1 base, and 7 bases lay in between. The CDR3 sequence is 14 residues long. CDR1 SGHVS and CDR2 FNYEAQ come from the germline V gene. The CDR3 nucleotides are TGTGCCAGCAGCTTAGATCCAGAGAACACTGAAGCTTTCTTT. This gives the protein CASSLDPENTEAFF. Full variable domain (outside the CDR3, taken from reference TRBV7-6 and TRBJ1-1): GAGVSQSPRYKVTKRGQDVALRCDPISGHVSLYWYRQALGQGPEFLTYFNYEAQQDKSGLPNDRFSAERPEGSISTLTIQRTEQRDSAMYRCASSLDPENTEAFFGQGTRLTVV.

The CDR3 DNA reads as TGCGCCAGCAGCTTGGCTGGGCTTGGTGGCAATCAGCCCCAGCATTTT. Protein product: CASSLAGLGGNQPQHF. The chain combines TRBV5-1 with TRBJ1-5; D remains ambiguous. CDR3 length: 16 amino acids. Looked up from germline, CDR1 is SGHRS and CDR2 is YFSETQ. V lost 0 bases and J 2 bases, leaving 12 bases between the germline ends.

This chain connects TRBV14 to TRBJ2-1; 7 bases line up with TRBD2. CDR1 and CDR2 from the germline V gene are SGHDN and FVKESK. CDR3 length: 16 amino acids. The junction had 8 bases not matched to a gene; V was cut back by 0 bases and J by 6 bases. CDR3: CASSQEAWTSFNEQFF. CDR3 sequence (DNA): TGTGCCAGCAGCCAAGAAGCGTGGACTAGTTTCAATGAGCAGTTCTTC.

The chain carries TRBV4-1 and TRBJ2-5, with TRBD2 as a possible D gene (7 bases). V lost 0 bases to trimming and J lost 2 bases, with 13 bases between them. From germline, CDR1 is MGHRA and CDR2 YSYEKL. The CDR3 is 16 residues long. The CDR3 region is CASSQESGTFQETQYF. The CDR3 DNA reads TGCGCCAGCAGCCAAGAGAGCGGGACATTTCAAGAGACCCAGTACTTC.

In its sample, this clone was seen a few times. This chain connects TRBV30 to TRBJ1-1; D might be TRBD1 (5 bases). V was cut by 0 bases and J by 6 bases, with 11 bases left in between. The germline V gene encodes CDR1 GTSNPN and CDR2 SVGIG (reference sequence). The CDR3 length is 13 residues. DNA for the CDR3: TGTGCCTGGAGTGTGGGGGGTAGCCCTGAAGCTTTCTTT. Its translation: CAWSVGGSPEAFF.

CDR3 residues: CASTFTSGSLDTQYF. The CDR3 DNA is TGTGCCAGCACCTTCACTAGCGGGAGTTTAGATACGCAGTATTTT. The chain carries TRBV5-6 and TRBJ2-3, with TRBD2 identical over 11 bases. The CDR3 extends over 15 amino acids. J gave up 5 bases and V 6 bases, and 8 bases lay outside the gene matches. CDR1 is SGHDT and CDR2 is YYEEEE in the germline V gene.

The CDR3 region has the DNA TGTGCCAGCAGCTTAGTAGGCGGGGGGGATTACAATGAGCAGTTCTTC. Translating gives CASSLVGGGDYNEQFF. The V call is TRBV11-2, the J call TRBJ2-1; 9 nucleotides align to TRBD2. This CDR3 region has 16 residues. Germline V gives CDR1 SGHAT, CDR2 FQNNGV. J was trimmed by 4 bases and V by 1 base; bases with no gene match: 5.

The V and J genes are TRBV6-6 and TRBJ2-5; tentative D call: TRBD1 (6 bases). The germline V gene encodes CDR1 MNHNY and CDR2 SVGAGI (reference sequence). The CDR3 runs 14 residues. Trimming took 9 bases from V and 1 from J, leaving 15 bases between them. CDR3 protein: CASQTGTPQETQYF. In nucleotides, the CDR3 is TGTGCCAGTCAAACCGGGACACCCCAAGAGACCCAGTACTTC.

The J gene is TRBJ2-7, the V gene TRBV6-5; TRBD1 is a possible D gene (6 bases). In germline, CDR1 is MNHEY, CDR2 SVGAGI. The CDR3 sequence is 14 residues long. V was trimmed by 5 bases and J by 0 bases, leaving 11 bases between them. CDR3 nucleotides: TGTGCCAGCAGTCCAGGGGCAGGCTCCTACGAGCAGTACTTC. It encodes CASSPGAGSYEQYF.

The rearrangement uses TRBV12-5 and TRBJ1-1; D is unclear. With 1 base removed from V and 0 bases from J, the gap between germline ends came to 3 bases. This CDR3 has 13 residues. Germline loops: CDR1 LGHNT, CDR2 FRNRAP. The CDR3 protein is CASGLGMNTEAFF. The CDR3 DNA reads TGTGCTAGTGGTTTGGGTATGAACACTGAAGCTTTCTTT.

The chain recombines TRBV4-3 with TRBJ2-3; TRBD2 agrees at 12 bases. Germline V gives CDR1 LGHNA, CDR2 YSLEER. This CDR3 contains 16 residues. V lost 5 bases and J lost 4; bases outside the gene matches: 7. CDR3 DNA sequence: TGCGCCAGCAGCGCGACTAGCGGGGGAAGTCCAGATACGCAGTATTTT. It is translated as CASSATSGGSPDTQYF.

The J gene is TRBJ2-7, the V gene TRBV5-4; 7 bases align to TRBD2. Germline lookup yields CDR1 SGHNT and CDR2 YYREEE (reference sequence). The CDR3 sequence is 12 residues long. After removal of 0 bases from V and 6 bases from J, the junction contained 0 bases not matched to a gene. In nucleotides, the CDR3 is TGTGCCAGCAGCTTGGGCGGGGGCGAGCAGTACTTC. Protein: CASSLGGGEQYF.

The chain is built from TRBV11-2 and TRBJ2-3; 12 positions match TRBD2. V dropped 5 bases and J dropped 0; count of bases not matched to a gene: 12. Germline loops: CDR1 SGHAT, CDR2 FQNNGV. The CDR3 totals 19 residues. Here the CDR3 DNA reads TGTGCCAGCAGCCCCCACAGGACTAGCGGGATCTCTAGCACAGATACGCAGTATTTT. Translating it yields CASSPHRTSGISSTDTQYF.

There are a few counts of this clone. This chain joins TRBV7-2 and TRBJ2-7; no reliable D call. This CDR3 is built from 14 residues. Trimming took 1 base from V and 2 from J, leaving 9 bases between them. From germline, CDR1 is SGHTA and CDR2 FQGNSA. CDR3 in DNA: TGTGCCAGCAGCTTAGTACCAGAAGCCTACGAGCAGTACTTC. This codes for CASSLVPEAYEQYF. The full variable domain, rest sourced from reference TRBV7-2 and TRBJ2-7, is GAGVSQSPSNKVTEKGKDVELRCDPISGHTALYWYRQSLGQGLEFLIYFQGNSAPDKSGLPSDRFSAERTGGSVSTLTIQRTQQEDSAVYLCASSLVPEAYEQYFGPGTRLTVT.

The chain employs TRBV6-5 and TRBJ2-1; 9 positions match TRBD2. Losses at the gene ends were 2 bases for V and 8 bases for J; bases not matched to a gene: 7. Germline CDR1 reads MNHEY; CDR2 reads SVGAGI. The CDR3 has 15 residues. CDR3 region: CASSYHSGRKDEQFF. CDR3 in DNA: TGTGCCAGCAGTTACCATAGCGGGAGAAAAGATGAGCAGTTCTTC.

The chain couples TRBV6-1 to TRBJ2-2; 8 bases agree with TRBD2. The germline CDR1 and CDR2 sequences are MNHNS and SASEGT. The CDR3 totals 18 residues. After removal of 1 base from V and 1 base from J, the junction contained 8 bases not matched to a gene. The CDR3 DNA reads as TGTGCCAGCAGTGAAGGACGTGGGGCGGGGGGGAACACCGGGGAGCTGTTTTTT. Translation: CASSEGRGAGGNTGELFF.

V and J are TRBV2 and TRBJ1-4; 10 positions agree with TRBD1. Germline V gene sequence: CDR1 SNHLY, CDR2 FYNNEI. V lost 6 bases, J lost 8 bases, and 15 bases stayed unmatched. This CDR3 has 17 residues. The CDR3 reads CASSPGGQGLSEEKLFF. CDR3 nucleotide sequence: TGTGCCAGCAGCCCGGGGGGACAGGGGTTGTCAGAGGAAAAACTGTTTTTT.

This clone was recorded once. The V and J genes are TRBV6-1 and TRBJ2-7; D possibly corresponds to TRBD1 (6 bases). CDR1 MNHNS and CDR2 SASEGT come from the germline V gene. V was clipped by 3 bases and J by 2 bases, with 11 bases between them. The CDR3 totals 14 residues. CDR3 residues: CASSDVAGAYEQYF. CDR3 in DNA: TGTGCCAGCAGTGATGTGGCAGGGGCCTACGAGCAGTACTTC.

This sequence joins TRBV5-4 and TRBJ2-7, with 9 positions matching TRBD1. The CDR3 has 14 residues. Germline V gene lookup returns CDR1 SGHNT and CDR2 YYREEE (reference sequence). V trimming: 6 bases; J trimming: 0 bases; junction bases outside the gene matches: 4. CDR3 bases: TGTGCCAGCACCTCGACAGGGGGCTCCTACGAGCAGTACTTC. Its protein is CASTSTGGSYEQYF.

Only a few counts were recorded for this clone. The chain recombines TRBV13 with TRBJ1-1; TRBD1 aligns across 7 bases. Germline loops: CDR1 PRHDT, CDR2 FYEKMQ (reference sequence). The CDR3 contains 12 residues. V lost 4 bases to trimming and J lost 8 bases; unmatched junction nucleotides: 4. The CDR3 sequence: CASSSLQGEAFF. The CDR3 region has the DNA TGTGCCAGCAGCTCCTTACAGGGGGAAGCTTTCTTT.

V usage is TRBV30 and J usage is TRBJ1-5, with TRBD1 matching 9 bases. The CDR3 runs 13 residues. CDR1 is GTSNPN, CDR2 SVGIG, per germline (reference sequence). Unmatched junction bases numbered 3, after V lost 3 bases and J lost 6 bases. CDR3 DNA sequence: TGTGCCTGGAGCGGACAGGGGACTCAGCCCCAGCATTTT. Protein: CAWSGQGTQPQHF.

The chain joins TRBV19 to TRBJ2-1; possible D gene TRBD2, 5 bases. The length of the CDR3 is 14 residues. V shed 7 bases and J shed 4 bases, with 14 bases lying between them. Germline assignment: CDR1 LNHDA and CDR2 SQIVND (reference sequence). DNA of the CDR3: TGTGCCAGTACCGCCTTCGGACTTTACAATGAGCAGTTCTTC. Its translation is CASTAFGLYNEQFF. Based on the CDR3 plus reference TRBV19 and TRBJ2-1, the full variable domain is DGGITQSPKYLFRKEGQNVTLSCEQNLNHDAMYWYRQDPGQGLRLIYYSQIVNDFQKGDIAEGYSVSREKKESFPLTVTSAQKNPTAFYLCASTAFGLYNEQFFGPGTRLTVL.